This T cell receptor (beta chain) derives from a study of cytomegalovirus exposure and HLA in healthy donors. As for the study in general: Out of 398 genotyped donors, roughly 83% belonged to the Caucasian-associated ancestry cluster.

Study-wide findings and caveats: Cytomegalovirus association was listed for 150 to 200 TCR beta chains. Immune exposure information comprised only CMV serostatus.

With 60 Vbeta and 13 Jbeta primers, the PCR was carried out. Sequencing was performed with immunoSEQ multiplex PCR; in TCRdb, only in-frame clones are kept and a portion is missing. The table lists some 130,000 clones, 65% to 80% of them singletons. The CDR3 is made up of 15 amino acids. After removal of 1 base from V and 8 bases from J, the junction contained 4 bases not matched to a gene. Germline CDR1 reads SEHNR; CDR2 reads FQNEAQ (reference sequence). In the case of this clone: Its matching antigen is unknown.

Sequenced: PBMCs. The receptor's source is a man aged 25-40 years in good health and CMV-seronegative. The chain combines TRBV7-9 with TRBJ2-1, with 11 bases that match TRBD1. CDR3 in amino acids: CASSLEEDRGHEQFF. The CDR3 DNA sequence: TGTGCCAGCAGCTTAGAGGAGGACAGGGGGCATGAGCAGTTCTTC.